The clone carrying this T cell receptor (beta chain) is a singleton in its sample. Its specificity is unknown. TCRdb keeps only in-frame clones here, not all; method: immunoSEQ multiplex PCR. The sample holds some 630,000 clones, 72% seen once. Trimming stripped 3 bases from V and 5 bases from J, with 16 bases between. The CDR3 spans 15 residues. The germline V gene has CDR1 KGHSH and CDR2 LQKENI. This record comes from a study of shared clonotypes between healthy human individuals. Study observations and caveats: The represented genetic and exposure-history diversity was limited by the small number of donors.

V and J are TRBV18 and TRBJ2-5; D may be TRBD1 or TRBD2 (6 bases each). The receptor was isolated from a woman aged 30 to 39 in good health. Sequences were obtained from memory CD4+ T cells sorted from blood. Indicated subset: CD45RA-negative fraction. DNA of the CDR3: TGTGCCAGCTCACCCACATCCGGGGGCACCGAGACCCAGTACTTC. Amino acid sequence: CASSPTSGGTETQYF.